This TCR beta chain was profiled in a study of T cells in tuberculosis (dated by TCRdb to about 2018). With respect to the entire study: In the study, CD1B tetramers and high-throughput TCR immunosequencing were combined to characterize T cells specific for the mycobacterial lipid antigen glucose monomycolate (GMM). In a South African clinical cohort, IGRA-negative adolescents, IGRA-positive adolescents with latent tuberculosis and adults with active tuberculosis were compared, with 9 to 10 people in each group. PBMC from active tuberculosis patients were archived either before standard anti-tuberculosis treatment began or within 7 days of the start of that treatment. Overall study outcomes, separate from this receptor: Smaller mean NN-distances to GMM-specific TCRs were observed in active tuberculosis TCR-alpha repertoires than in IGRA-negative controls, suggesting clonal expansion of GMM-specific TCRs. Which clinical samples got chosen depended on the availability of cryopreserved specimens, and the active tuberculosis cases were adults, whereas the controls were adolescents. Using GEM motif frequencies, a classifier achieved 70% accuracy, whereas a classifier built on the diverse GMM-specific repertoire got to around 90% accuracy (AUROC 0.90). Smaller NN-distances were partly driven by shorter CDR3-alpha lengths in active tuberculosis patients, and statistical significance was not reached for the TCR-beta difference.

With respect to this clone: Its antigen target is currently unknown. Within one base of it there is no much larger clone, and no base qualities were kept.

TCR libraries were generated with the immunoSEQ multiplex PCR assay, using TCR-beta and/or TCR-alpha/delta assays for each sample. The amplified TCR libraries were sequenced on the Illumina high-throughput platform. For the original study's pipeline: Clustering and dimensionality reduction relied on pairwise TCRdist distances among GMM-specific receptors from T cells that were either sorted ex vivo or expanded in vitro. Each clinical repertoire was assigned a mean NN-distance score, defined as the average TCRdist to the nearest 10% of tetramer-positive reference sequences. GEM TCR motif frequency was computed as the fraction of unique TCRs matching known GEM sequences by V/J usage and CDR3 length. Linear discriminant analysis with leave-one-out cross-validation, implemented in scikit-learn, was used to classify active tuberculosis. TCRdb limited this immuneACCESS table to in-frame rearrangements with V and J called. A share of clones is missing; checked studies link under half to unresolved V genes, and the rest is unexplained. V and J calls and clone size come straight from that table; D and trimming were deduced from the DNA. The sample table holds approximately 53,000 clones, of which roughly 96% were seen once. Together, the top ten hold 1.4% to 1.5% of the sample.

From the cysteine up to the phenylalanine, the CDR3 has a length of 14 residues. CDR3 DNA only is kept here, 42 bases in frame from base 1. CDR1 and CDR2 (SGHDT, YYEEEE) derive from the germline V gene. Trimming leaves V shorter by 3 bases and J shorter by 5 bases, with the junction holding 4 bases beyond the gene matches. Per the publication, the time point label means: new active TB diagnosis, blood taken before or within 7 days of starting treatment. Active tuberculosis patients were HIV-seronegative South African adults aged 18 years or older with a new diagnosis. Confirmation of active tuberculosis was based on positive sputum smear microscopy and/or a positive M. tuberculosis culture. Immunosequencing was performed on unsorted cryopreserved PBMC and covered about 100,000 T cells per clinical donor on average.

Sequenced here: PBMCs, sampled at tuberculosis diagnosis. Recombination joined TRBV5-6 with TRBJ2-2; 7 bases in between match TRBD1. This clonotype originated in an adult with tuberculosis. The DNA reads as follows: TGTGCCAGCAGCTCAGGGGGAGAGACCGGGGAGCTGTTTTTT. Its translation is CASSSGGETGELFF.